This T cell receptor beta chain came from a study of naive and memory T cell subsets. The study, taken as a whole, reports: Potentially, T cell activation and differentiation skew this RNA-based measurement.

Amplification of ligated cDNA took four PCR rounds with SP2 and nested alpha and beta constant primers. Blood and skin TCR RNA was reverse transcribed with alpha and beta constant primers. TCRdb re-derived calls from the 5' RACE reads in MiXCR, one entry per CDR3 protein. The repertoire consists of about 56,000 distinct CDR3 sequences, with about 7.1% occurring once and the leading ten covering roughly 8.9%. TCR cDNA received a 3' ligated oligonucleotide that carried a UMI. Adult healthy volunteers gave 2.5 ml peripheral blood for whole-blood RNA. Input was about 1 to 1000 ng of DNase-treated total RNA without cell sorting. Trimming pared 2 bases from V and 2 bases from J, leaving 6 bases between. Per germline, CDR1 SEHNR and CDR2 FQNEAQ (reference sequence). The CDR3 length is 13 residues. Regarding this clonotype: The antigen remains undetermined.

The sequence came from a female donor in good health. The chain is built from TRBV7-9 and TRBJ1-2; D is uncertain. CDR3 nucleotides: TGTGCCAGCAGCTTACCGATCAACTATGGCTACACCTTC. It codes for CASSLPINYGYTF.